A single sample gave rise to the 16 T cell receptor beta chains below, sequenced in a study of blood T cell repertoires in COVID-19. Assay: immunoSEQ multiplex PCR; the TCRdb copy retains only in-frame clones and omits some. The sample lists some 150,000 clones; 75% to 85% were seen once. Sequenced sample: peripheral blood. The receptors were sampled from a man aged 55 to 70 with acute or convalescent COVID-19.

CDR3 loop: CSASPGLAGRFYEQYF. CDR3 DNA: TGCAGTGCTAGTCCAGGACTAGCGGGGAGGTTCTACGAGCAGTACTTC. The rearrangement joins TRBV20-1 to TRBJ2-7, with 12 bases aligning to TRBD2. Germline assignment: CDR1 DFQATT and CDR2 SNEGSKA (reference sequence). The V gene end was trimmed by 3 bases and the J gene end by 3 bases; junction bases not matched to a gene: 9. The CDR3 has 16 residues.

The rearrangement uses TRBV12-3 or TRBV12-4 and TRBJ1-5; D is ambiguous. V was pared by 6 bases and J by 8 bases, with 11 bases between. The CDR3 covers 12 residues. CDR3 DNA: TGTGCCAGCAGCCCTTCGGTAAAGCCCCAGCATTTT. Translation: CASSPSVKPQHF.

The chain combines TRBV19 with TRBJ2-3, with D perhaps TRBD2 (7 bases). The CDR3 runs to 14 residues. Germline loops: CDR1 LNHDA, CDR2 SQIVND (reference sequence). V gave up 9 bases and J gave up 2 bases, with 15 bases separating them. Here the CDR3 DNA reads TGTGCCAGCCGAGGGGGGGGGATCACAGATACGCAGTATTTT. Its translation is CASRGGGITDTQYF.

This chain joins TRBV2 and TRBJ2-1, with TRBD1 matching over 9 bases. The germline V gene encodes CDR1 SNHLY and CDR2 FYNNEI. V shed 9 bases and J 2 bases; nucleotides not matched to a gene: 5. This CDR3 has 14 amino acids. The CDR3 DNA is TGTGCCAGAGGTCGGACAGGGGCCTACAATGAGCAGTTCTTC. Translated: CARGRTGAYNEQFF.

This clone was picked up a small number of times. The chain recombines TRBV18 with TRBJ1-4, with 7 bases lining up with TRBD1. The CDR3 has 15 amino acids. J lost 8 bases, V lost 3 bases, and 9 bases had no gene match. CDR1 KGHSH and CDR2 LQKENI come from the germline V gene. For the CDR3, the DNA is TGTGCCAGCTCACCCAACAGGGGATCCGTGGAAAAACTGTTTTTT. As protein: CASSPNRGSVEKLFF.

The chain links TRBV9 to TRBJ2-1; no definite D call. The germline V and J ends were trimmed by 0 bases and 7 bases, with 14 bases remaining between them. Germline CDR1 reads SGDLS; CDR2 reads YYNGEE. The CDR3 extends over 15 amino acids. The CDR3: CASSVAAPSGNEQFF. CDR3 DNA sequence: TGTGCCAGCAGCGTAGCGGCTCCCTCGGGTAATGAGCAGTTCTTC.

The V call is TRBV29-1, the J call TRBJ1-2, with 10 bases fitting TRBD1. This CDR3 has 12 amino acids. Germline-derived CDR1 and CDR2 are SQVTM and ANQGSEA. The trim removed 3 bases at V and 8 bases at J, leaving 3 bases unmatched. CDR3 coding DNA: TGCAGCGTTGAGGGACAGGGGATCGGCTACACCTTC. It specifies CSVEGQGIGYTF.

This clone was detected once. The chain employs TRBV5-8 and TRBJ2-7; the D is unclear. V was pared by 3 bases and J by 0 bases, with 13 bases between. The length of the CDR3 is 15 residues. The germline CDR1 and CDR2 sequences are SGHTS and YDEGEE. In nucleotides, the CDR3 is TGTGCCAGCAGCTCCCAAGGTGCAGGCTCCTACGAGCAGTACTTC. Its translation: CASSSQGAGSYEQYF.

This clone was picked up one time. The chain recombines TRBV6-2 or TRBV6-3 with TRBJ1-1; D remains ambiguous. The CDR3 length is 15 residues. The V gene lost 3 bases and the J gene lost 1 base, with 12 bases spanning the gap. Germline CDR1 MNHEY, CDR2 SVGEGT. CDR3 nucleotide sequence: TGTGCCAGCAGTTATAATCGACACGCGAACACTGAAGCTTTCTTT. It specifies CASSYNRHANTEAFF.

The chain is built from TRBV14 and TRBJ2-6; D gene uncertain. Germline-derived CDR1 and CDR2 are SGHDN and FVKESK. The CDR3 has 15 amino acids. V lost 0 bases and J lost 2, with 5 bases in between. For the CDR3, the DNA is TGTGCCAGCAGCCAAGACGGTACTGGGGCCAACGTCCTGACTTTC. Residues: CASSQDGTGANVLTF.

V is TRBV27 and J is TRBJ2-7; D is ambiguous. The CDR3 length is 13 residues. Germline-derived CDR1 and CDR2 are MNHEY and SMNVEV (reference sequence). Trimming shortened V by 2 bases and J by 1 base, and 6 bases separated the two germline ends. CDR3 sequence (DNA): TGTGCCAGCAGTTTAGTCCAGTCCTACGAGCAGTACTTC. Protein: CASSLVQSYEQYF.

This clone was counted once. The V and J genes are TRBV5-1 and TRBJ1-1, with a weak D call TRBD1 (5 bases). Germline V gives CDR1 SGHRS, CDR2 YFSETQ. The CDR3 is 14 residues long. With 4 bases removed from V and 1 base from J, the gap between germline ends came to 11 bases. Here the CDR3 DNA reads TGCGCCAGCAGCGAGGTCCAGGGGAACACTGAAGCTTTCTTT. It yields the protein CASSEVQGNTEAFF.

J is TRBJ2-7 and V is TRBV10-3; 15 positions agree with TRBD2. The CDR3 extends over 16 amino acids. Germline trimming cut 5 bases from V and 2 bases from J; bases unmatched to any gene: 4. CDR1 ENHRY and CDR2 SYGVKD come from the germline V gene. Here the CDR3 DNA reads TGTGCCATCAGTACCGGGACTAGCGGGAGGACCTACGAGCAGTACTTC. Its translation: CAISTGTSGRTYEQYF.

CDR3 amino acids: CASRGRRDSFYEQYF. The CDR3 bases are TGTGCCAGCCGGGGGCGTCGGGACAGTTTTTACGAGCAGTACTTC. This sequence joins TRBV6-5 and TRBJ2-7; weak D call: TRBD1 (7 bases). This CDR3 contains 15 residues. Germline lookup yields CDR1 MNHEY and CDR2 SVGAGI. V was clipped by 8 bases and J by 4 bases, with 21 bases between them.

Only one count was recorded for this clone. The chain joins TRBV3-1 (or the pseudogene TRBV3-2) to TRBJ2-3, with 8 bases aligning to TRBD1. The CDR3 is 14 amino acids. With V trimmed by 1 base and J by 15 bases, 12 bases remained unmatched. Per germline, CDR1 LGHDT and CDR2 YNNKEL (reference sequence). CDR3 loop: CASSQVGRQGKPYF. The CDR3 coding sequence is TGTGCCAGCAGCCAAGTAGGGAGACAGGGGAAACCATATTTT.

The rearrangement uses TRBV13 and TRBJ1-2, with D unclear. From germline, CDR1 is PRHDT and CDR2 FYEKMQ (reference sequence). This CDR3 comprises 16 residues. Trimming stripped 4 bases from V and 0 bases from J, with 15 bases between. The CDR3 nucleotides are TGTGCCAGCAGCTCAGGACGGCGGCTGCCTAACTATGGCTACACCTTC. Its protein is CASSSGRRLPNYGYTF.